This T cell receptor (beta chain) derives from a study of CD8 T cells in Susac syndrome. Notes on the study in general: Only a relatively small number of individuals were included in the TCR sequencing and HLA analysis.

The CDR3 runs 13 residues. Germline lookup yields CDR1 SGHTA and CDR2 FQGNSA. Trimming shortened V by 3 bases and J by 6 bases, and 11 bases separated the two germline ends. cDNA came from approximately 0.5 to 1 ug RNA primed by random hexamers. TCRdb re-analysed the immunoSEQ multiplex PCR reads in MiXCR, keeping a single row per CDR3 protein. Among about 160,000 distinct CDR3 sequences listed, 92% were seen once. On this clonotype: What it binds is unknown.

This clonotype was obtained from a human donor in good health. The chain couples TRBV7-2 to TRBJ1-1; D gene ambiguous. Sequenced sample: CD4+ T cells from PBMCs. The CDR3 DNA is TGTGCCAGCAGCTTCTCCCGAAGTCCTGAAGCTTTCTTT. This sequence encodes CASSFSRSPEAFF. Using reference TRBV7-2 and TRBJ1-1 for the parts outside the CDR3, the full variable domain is GAGVSQSPSNKVTEKGKDVELRCDPISGHTALYWYRQSLGQGLEFLIYFQGNSAPDKSGLPSDRFSAERTGGSVSTLTIQRTQQEDSAVYLCASSFSRSPEAFFGQGTRLTVV.